Listed here are 19 T cell receptor beta chains from one sample, sequenced in a study of blood T cell repertoires in COVID-19. TCRdb keeps only in-frame clones here, not all; method: immunoSEQ multiplex PCR. The sample records about 150,000 clones, about 79% being singletons. The specimen sequenced was peripheral blood. All receptors come from a woman between 45 and 65 years old with acute or convalescent COVID-19.

This chain joins TRBV10-3 and TRBJ2-7; tentative D call: TRBD2 (5 bases). V lost 2 bases and J lost 0, with 8 bases in between. This CDR3 comprises 14 residues. Germline V CDR1 and CDR2: ENHRY, SYGVKD. The CDR3 nucleotides are TGTGCCATCAGTGAGGGGGAGTTCTCCTACGAGCAGTACTTC. Protein sequence: CAISEGEFSYEQYF.

This chain connects TRBV12-3 or TRBV12-4 to TRBJ2-7, with D maybe TRBD2 (5 bases). Trimming took 4 bases from V and 2 from J, leaving 9 bases between them. There are 13 residues in the CDR3. The CDR3 here is CASSSLLAYEQYF. For the CDR3, the DNA is TGTGCCAGCAGTTCCCTACTAGCCTACGAGCAGTACTTC.

The rearrangement uses TRBV12-3 or TRBV12-4 and TRBJ1-2; no clear D gene. CDR3 length: 12 residues. V lost 6 bases and J 2 bases, leaving 7 bases between the germline ends. The DNA of the CDR3 is TGTGCCAGCAGGGGCTCGAACTATGGCTACACCTTC. Protein sequence: CASRGSNYGYTF.

This clone was observed a few times. In DNA, the CDR3 is TGTGCCAGGATCGCCCCGAGGACTAGCGGGATATGGGTGTCCGGGGAGCTGTTTTTT. It is translated as CARIAPRTSGIWVSGELFF. The rearrangement joins TRBV9 to TRBJ2-2; TRBD2 matches at 12 bases. V lost 8 bases to trimming and J lost 6 bases; unmatched junction nucleotides: 20. The germline V gene encodes CDR1 SGDLS and CDR2 YYNGEE. The CDR3 runs to 19 residues.

The CDR3, as DNA: TGTGCCACCAGTGACAGTTCTAACTATGGCTACACCTTC. Its translation: CATSDSSNYGYTF. The chain recombines TRBV24-1 with TRBJ1-2; unclear D gene. The CDR3 has 13 residues. Germline loops: CDR1 KGHDR, CDR2 SFDVKD. Between the trimmed V and J ends, which lost 4 bases and 0 bases, there was a span of 5 bases.

CDR3 in amino acids: CATSRGGGSITEAFF. The CDR3 nucleotides are TGTGCCACCAGCAGAGGCGGGGGGTCGATCACTGAAGCTTTCTTT. The gene calls are TRBV15 and TRBJ1-1, with D possibly TRBD1 on 5 matching bases. V dropped 1 base and J dropped 4 bases, with 13 bases sitting between them. Germline V lookup: CDR1 LNHNV, CDR2 YYDKDF (reference sequence). The CDR3 totals 15 residues.

The chain combines TRBV9 with TRBJ2-1, with 11 bases aligning to TRBD2. Germline values: CDR1 SGDLS, CDR2 YYNGEE. The CDR3 runs to 16 residues. Trimming took 2 bases from V and 9 from J; bases not matched to a gene: 10. In DNA, the CDR3 is TGTGCCAGCAGCGTTGCGCCGGTGCTAGCGGGAGGTGAGCAGTTCTTC. Translation: CASSVAPVLAGGEQFF.

The CDR3: CASSRRGTAAYEQYF. The CDR3 DNA is TGTGCCAGCAGCCGCCGGGGGACGGCGGCCTACGAGCAGTACTTC. The chain couples TRBV28 to TRBJ2-7; possibly TRBD2 for D (6 bases). Per germline, CDR1 MDHEN and CDR2 SYDVKM. This CDR3 comprises 15 residues. Trimming cost V 6 bases and J 2 bases, with 17 bases left between them. Full variable domain (missing parts from reference TRBV28 and TRBJ2-7): DVKVTQSSRYLVKRTGEKVFLECVQDMDHENMFWYRQDPGLGLRLIYFSYDVKMKEKGDIPEGYSVSREKKERFSLILESASTNQTSMYLCASSRRGTAAYEQYFGPGTRLTVT.

The V and J genes are TRBV9 and TRBJ1-2; no definite D call. This CDR3 has 15 residues. Germline V lookup: CDR1 SGDLS, CDR2 YYNGEE. V was trimmed by 3 bases and J by 4 bases, leaving 16 bases between them. The CDR3 spells CASSGGSRYGYGYTF. CDR3 sequence (DNA): TGTGCCAGCAGCGGTGGTTCCAGGTACGGCTATGGCTACACCTTC. The full variable domain, with the rest looked up from reference TRBV9 and TRBJ1-2, is DSGVTQTPKHLITATGQRVTLRCSPRSGDLSVYWYQQSLDQGLQFLIQYYNGEERAKGNILERFSAQQFPDLHSELNLSSLELGDSALYFCASSGGSRYGYGYTFGSGTRLTVV.

This chain joins TRBV2 and TRBJ1-6; perhaps TRBD1 as D (6 bases). The CDR3 is 14 amino acids. With 6 bases removed from V and 8 bases from J, the gap between germline ends came to 14 bases. The V gene's germline CDR1 is SNHLY and CDR2 FYNNEI. CDR3 bases: TGTGCCAGCAGCGAACAGGGTGTTCATTCACCCCTCCACTTT. Translating it yields CASSEQGVHSPLHF. Complete variable domain (other parts from reference TRBV2 and TRBJ1-6): EPEVTQTPSHQVTQMGQEVILRCVPISNHLYFYWYRQILGQKVEFLVSFYNNEISEKSEIFDDQFSVERPDGSNFTLKIRSTKLEDSAMYFCASSEQGVHSPLHFGNGTRLTVT.

The chain carries TRBV9 and TRBJ1-4; 7 nucleotides match TRBD1. This CDR3 spans 15 amino acids. Germline V lookup: CDR1 SGDLS, CDR2 YYNGEE. V gave up 4 bases and J gave up 4 bases; unmatched junction bases: 7. CDR3 sequence: CASSRRQGYNEKLFF. The CDR3 DNA reads as TGTGCCAGCAGCAGGAGACAGGGTTATAATGAAAAACTGTTTTTT. The variable domain in full, with the rest retrieved from reference TRBV9 and TRBJ1-4, is DSGVTQTPKHLITATGQRVTLRCSPRSGDLSVYWYQQSLDQGLQFLIQYYNGEERAKGNILERFSAQQFPDLHSELNLSSLELGDSALYFCASSRRQGYNEKLFFGSGTQLSVL.

V gene TRBV25-1 combines with J gene TRBJ1-1; 9 positions match TRBD1. CDR1 and CDR2 from the germline V gene are MGHDK and SYGVNS. V lost 5 bases, J lost 2 bases, and 6 bases stayed unmatched. The CDR3 extends over 15 amino acids. The CDR3 here is CASSPQGALNTEAFF. The DNA of the CDR3 is TGTGCCAGCAGTCCACAGGGGGCTCTCAACACTGAAGCTTTCTTT.

This clone was counted a single time. This rearrangement joins TRBV7-2 to TRBJ2-5, with TRBD2 identical over 8 bases. The CDR3 sequence is 18 residues long. With V trimmed by 3 bases and J by 1 base, 13 bases remained unmatched. The germline V gene has CDR1 SGHTA and CDR2 FQGNSA. The CDR3 is CASSLGLLAGLAQETQYF. The DNA of the CDR3 is TGTGCCAGCAGCTTGGGCCTCCTAGCGGGCCTGGCCCAAGAGACCCAGTACTTC.

The chain employs TRBV18 and TRBJ2-3; no definite D call. Between the trimmed V and J ends, which lost 3 bases and 2 bases, there was a span of 12 bases. Germline V gene sequence: CDR1 KGHSH, CDR2 LQKENI. The CDR3 consists of 15 residues. The CDR3 bases are TGTGCCAGCTCACCTGCAGGAACAAACACAGATACGCAGTATTTT. Protein sequence: CASSPAGTNTDTQYF.

The J gene is TRBJ1-5, the V gene TRBV18, with D possibly TRBD1 on 5 matching bases. CDR3 size: 14 residues. Per germline, CDR1 KGHSH and CDR2 LQKENI. The ends were cut back, 3 bases at V and 7 bases at J, with 13 bases in the middle. CDR3 amino acids: CASSPGTARQPQHF. CDR3 nucleotides: TGTGCCAGCTCACCCGGGACTGCGAGGCAGCCCCAGCATTTT.

The chain combines TRBV5-6 with TRBJ2-7, with D perhaps matching TRBD2 (5 bases). The CDR3 is 14 residues long. CDR1 is SGHDT, CDR2 YYEEEE, per germline. V was clipped by 4 bases and J by 2 bases, with 13 bases between them. CDR3 sequence reads: CASSPHGVTYEQYF. In DNA, the CDR3 is TGTGCCAGCAGCCCCCACGGGGTCACCTACGAGCAGTACTTC.

The chain is built from TRBV2 and TRBJ2-2, with 7 bases matching TRBD2. CDR1 SNHLY and CDR2 FYNNEI come from the germline V gene. The junction had 5 bases not matched to a gene; V was cut back by 5 bases and J by 2 bases. This CDR3 is built from 15 residues. In nucleotides, the CDR3 is TGTGCCAGCAGTCCCGGGACTATCAACACCGGGGAGCTGTTTTTT. Translating it yields CASSPGTINTGELFF.

This chain connects TRBV18 to TRBJ2-5; D ambiguous. V was trimmed by 0 bases and J by 1 base, leaving 3 bases between them. The CDR3 is 13 amino acids. CDR1 is KGHSH, CDR2 LQKENI, per germline. CDR3 sequence: CASSPPSQETQYF. Here the CDR3 DNA reads TGTGCCAGCTCACCACCCTCCCAAGAGACCCAGTACTTC.

This chain connects TRBV6-5 to TRBJ1-2; the D is unclear. V was pared by 4 bases and J by 5 bases, with 11 bases between. The CDR3 sequence is 13 residues long. CDR1 MNHEY and CDR2 SVGAGI come from the germline V gene. The CDR3 sequence is CASSSPGNYGYTF. The CDR3 coding sequence is TGTGCCAGCAGTTCCCCGGGGAATTATGGCTACACCTTC.